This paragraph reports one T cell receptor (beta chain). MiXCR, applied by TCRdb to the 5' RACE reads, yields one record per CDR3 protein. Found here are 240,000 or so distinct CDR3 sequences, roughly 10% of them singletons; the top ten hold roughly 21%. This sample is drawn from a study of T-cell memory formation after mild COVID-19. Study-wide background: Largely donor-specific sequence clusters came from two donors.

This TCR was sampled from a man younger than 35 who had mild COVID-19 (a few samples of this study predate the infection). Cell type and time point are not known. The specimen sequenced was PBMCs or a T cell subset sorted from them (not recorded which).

The CDR3 loop reads CASSYSQGADQPQHF. As DNA, the CDR3 is TGTGCCAGCAGTTACTCACAGGGTGCGGATCAGCCCCAGCATTTT. The chain carries TRBV6-2 or TRBV6-3 and TRBJ1-5; D is possibly TRBD1 (6 bases). Germline V gene sequence: CDR1 MNHEY, CDR2 SVGEGT. V was trimmed by 0 bases and J by 5 bases, leaving 11 bases between them. The CDR3 totals 15 residues.